The 30 T cell receptor beta chains below come from one sample, sequenced in a study of T cell responses to AZD1222 COVID-19 vaccine. Sequencing was performed with immunoSEQ multiplex PCR; in TCRdb, only in-frame clones are kept and a portion is missing. Among approximately 180,000 clones listed, more than 70% were seen once. The source was peripheral blood, collected 28 days after the second AZD1222 dose. These receptor sequences come from an adult who received the AZD1222 COVID-19 vaccine.

The chain links TRBV7-3 to TRBJ1-6; tentatively, D is TRBD1 (5 bases). V was pared by 3 bases and J by 8 bases, with 8 bases between. CDR3 length: 13 residues. Germline CDR1 is SGHTA and CDR2 is FQGTGA. The CDR3 sequence is CASSLGHDSPLHF. In nucleotides, the CDR3 is TGTGCCAGCAGCTTGGGGCATGATTCACCCCTCCACTTT.

The V call is TRBV24-1, the J call TRBJ2-3; D is perhaps TRBD1 or TRBD2 (5 bases each). This CDR3 spans 14 amino acids. Germline V gene lookup returns CDR1 KGHDR and CDR2 SFDVKD. The V end was cut by 9 bases, the J end by 3 bases, with 15 bases between. DNA of the CDR3: TGTGCCACCCGCGGTGCAGGGAGTACAGATACGCAGTATTTT. This sequence encodes CATRGAGSTDTQYF.

A word on this clone: Other DNA sequences in the sample encode the same CDR3. CDR3 amino acids: CASSLARSYEQYF. The CDR3, as DNA: TGTGCCAGCAGTTTAGCGCGTTCCTACGAGCAGTACTTC. The rearrangement joins TRBV12-3 or TRBV12-4 to TRBJ2-7, with D uncertain. The CDR3 runs to 13 residues. Trimming cost V 0 bases and J 1 base, with 4 bases left between them.

The genes are TRBV7-3 and TRBJ2-7; the D gene is possibly TRBD2 (7 bases). Germline CDR1 and CDR2: SGHTA and FQGTGA. The CDR3 extends over 15 amino acids. The V and J ends lost 0 bases and 2 bases respectively, with 11 bases between them. In DNA, the CDR3 is TGTGCCAGCAGCTTAACAGGGGGGGCCCCCTACGAGCAGTACTTC. Translation: CASSLTGGAPYEQYF.

The chain uses TRBV4-2 and TRBJ2-7, with 9 bases that match TRBD1. Per the germline V gene, CDR1 is LGHNA and CDR2 is YNFKEQ. The J segment lost 5 bases and the V segment lost 0 bases, leaving 2 bases of the junction unmatched. This CDR3 region has 14 residues. In nucleotides, the CDR3 is TGTGCCAGCAGCCAAGAAACAGGGGGCAACGAGCAGTACTTC. Amino acids: CASSQETGGNEQYF.

The chain has TRBV28 and TRBJ2-1, with TRBD2 matching over 7 bases. CDR1 is MDHEN, CDR2 SYDVKM, per germline. V shed 7 bases and J 0 bases; nucleotides not matched to a gene: 9. There are 16 residues in the CDR3. The CDR3 bases are TGTGCCAGCACCCCCATGCGCGGGAGCTCCTACAATGAGCAGTTCTTC. It codes for CASTPMRGSSYNEQFF.

V usage is TRBV27 and J usage is TRBJ2-7; 9 bases match TRBD2. The J segment lost 4 bases and the V segment lost 1 base, leaving 5 bases of the junction unmatched. The CDR3 runs 15 residues. Germline lookup yields CDR1 MNHEY and CDR2 SMNVEV (reference sequence). Here the CDR3 reads CASSLYSSGTYEQYF. The CDR3 bases are TGTGCCAGCAGTTTATATTCTAGCGGGACATACGAGCAGTACTTC.

The count of this clone is one. V and J are TRBV28 and TRBJ1-3; TRBD1 might be the D (5 bases). The CDR3 sequence is 12 residues long. The V end lost 7 bases, the J end lost 8 bases, and 12 bases lay between the germline ends. Looked up from germline, CDR1 is MDHEN and CDR2 is SYDVKM. The CDR3 loop reads CASISEGYTIYF. CDR3 DNA sequence: TGTGCCAGCATTTCGGAGGGGTACACCATATATTTT.

This clone was found once. The rearrangement links TRBV7-2 to TRBJ2-6, with 8 bases aligning to TRBD1. There are 15 residues in the CDR3. V lost 3 bases and J lost 12; bases outside the gene matches: 10. The germline CDR1 and CDR2 sequences are SGHTA and FQGNSA. CDR3 DNA: TGTGCCAGCAGCTTGGACAGGGTCTCTATGATCGTCCTGACTTTC. Its translation: CASSLDRVSMIVLTF. The full variable domain, completed using reference TRBV7-2 and TRBJ2-6, is GAGVSQSPSNKVTEKGKDVELRCDPISGHTALYWYRQSLGQGLEFLIYFQGNSAPDKSGLPSDRFSAERTGGSVSTLTIQRTQQEDSAVYLCASSLDRVSMIVLTFGAGSRLTVL.

This clone appeared a single time. CDR3: CASSRGRPSPPEQYF. In nucleotides, the CDR3 is TGTGCCAGCAGCCGCGGGAGGCCTTCCCCCCCCGAGCAGTACTTC. The chain has TRBV13 and TRBJ2-7; 8 nucleotides match TRBD2. Trimming took 5 bases from V and 6 from J; bases not matched to a gene: 12. Germline-derived CDR1 and CDR2 are PRHDT and FYEKMQ (reference sequence). This CDR3 is built from 15 residues. The full variable domain, with the rest looked up from reference TRBV13 and TRBJ2-7, is AAGVIQSPRHLIKEKRETATLKCYPIPRHDTVYWYQQGPGQDPQFLISFYEKMQSDKGSIPDRFSAQQFSDYHSELNMSSLELGDSALYFCASSRGRPSPPEQYFGPGTRLTVT.

The chain is built from TRBV4-2 and TRBJ2-3; 7 bases fit TRBD2. Germline V gene lookup returns CDR1 LGHNA and CDR2 YNFKEQ. The CDR3 extends over 15 amino acids. V shed 4 bases, J shed 1 base, and the junction held 5 bases outside the gene matches. For the CDR3, the DNA is TGTGCCAGCAGCCCGGGCACTAGCGGCACAGATACGCAGTATTTT. It encodes CASSPGTSGTDTQYF.

The sample holds a few counts of this clone. The V and J genes are TRBV28 and TRBJ1-2, with D uncertain. The CDR3 totals 13 residues. The V end was cut by 7 bases, the J end by 2 bases, with 11 bases between. Germline CDR1 is MDHEN and CDR2 is SYDVKM. The CDR3 loop is CASTAGGNYGYTF. The CDR3 nucleotides are TGTGCCAGCACCGCGGGAGGGAACTATGGCTACACCTTC.

The chain employs TRBV2 and TRBJ2-7; D is uncertain. This CDR3 has 11 amino acids. Looked up from germline, CDR1 is SNHLY and CDR2 is FYNNEI. Trimming pared 2 bases from V and 6 bases from J, leaving 5 bases between. CDR3 bases: TGTGCCAGCAGTGAAATGGTCGAGCAGTACTTC. This encodes CASSEMVEQYF.

The chain employs TRBV6-5 and TRBJ2-7; D remains ambiguous. CDR3 length equals 12 residues. Germline V gene sequence: CDR1 MNHEY, CDR2 SVGAGI. V lost 8 bases, J lost 2 bases, and 10 bases lay in between. In DNA form, the CDR3 reads TGTGCCAGCGGAAAGGATCCCTACGAGCAGTACTTC. Its protein is CASGKDPYEQYF.

DNA for the CDR3: TGCGCCAGCAGCCAAGATCTGGCACCCAATCAGCCCCAGCATTTT. This sequence encodes CASSQDLAPNQPQHF. The rearrangement joins TRBV4-3 to TRBJ1-5; D not resolved. The V end lost 0 bases, the J end lost 3 bases, and 9 bases lay between the germline ends. This CDR3 region has 15 residues. Germline-derived CDR1 and CDR2 are LGHNA and YSLEER.

The rearrangement links TRBV2 to TRBJ2-5; 7 nucleotides line up with TRBD2. V was pared by 7 bases and J by 6 bases, with 8 bases of the junction left unmatched. The CDR3 runs to 13 residues. Germline lookup yields CDR1 SNHLY and CDR2 FYNNEI. CDR3 sequence: CASNTGLEKTQYF. CDR3 in DNA: TGTGCCAGCAATACAGGACTAGAAAAGACCCAGTACTTC.

This clone was found once. The V and J genes are TRBV30 and TRBJ1-3; D is unclear. Trimming shortened V by 3 bases and J by 0 bases, and 18 bases separated the two germline ends. Germline lookup yields CDR1 GTSNPN and CDR2 SVGIG (reference sequence). This CDR3 has 17 residues. The CDR3 is CAWSHTLRSFSGNTIYF. The CDR3 DNA sequence: TGTGCCTGGAGCCACACACTGCGGTCATTCTCTGGAAACACCATATATTTT. The full variable domain, in which reference TRBV30 and TRBJ1-3 provide the parts outside the CDR3, is SQTIHQWPATLVQPVGSPLSLECTVEGTSNPNLYWYRQAAGRGLQLLFYSVGIGQISSEVPQNLSASRPQDRQFILSSKKLLLSDSGFYLCAWSHTLRSFSGNTIYFGEGSWLTVV.

J is TRBJ2-1 and V is TRBV9; the match to TRBD2 covers 7 bases. The J segment lost 9 bases and the V segment lost 0 bases, leaving 12 bases of the junction unmatched. Per germline, CDR1 SGDLS and CDR2 YYNGEE. The CDR3 is 16 amino acids. CDR3 DNA sequence: TGTGCCAGCAGCGTAGGAGGGGACTACAGATCAGTTGAGCAGTTCTTC. Translation: CASSVGGDYRSVEQFF. The variable domain in full, completed from reference TRBV9 and TRBJ2-1, reads DSGVTQTPKHLITATGQRVTLRCSPRSGDLSVYWYQQSLDQGLQFLIQYYNGEERAKGNILERFSAQQFPDLHSELNLSSLELGDSALYFCASSVGGDYRSVEQFFGPGTRLTVL.

The rearrangement joins TRBV5-4 to TRBJ2-7; maybe TRBD2 (7 bases). CDR3 length: 19 amino acids. CDR1 and CDR2 (germline): SGHNT, YYREEE (reference sequence). Between the trimmed V and J ends, which lost 4 bases and 2 bases, there was a span of 28 bases. The CDR3 DNA reads as TGTGCCAGCAGCCCGAGGGGGTGGCTAGCGGTTAACCAAACCTACGAGCAGTACTTC. Translating it yields CASSPRGWLAVNQTYEQYF.

The chain carries TRBV5-1 and TRBJ1-2, with unresolved D. This CDR3 comprises 14 residues. The V gene lost 0 bases and the J gene lost 4 bases, with 10 bases spanning the gap. CDR1 and CDR2 (germline): SGHRS, YFSETQ. CDR3 nucleotide sequence: TGCGCCAGCAGCTTGGATTCCGAAAGCTATGGCTACACCTTC. Residues: CASSLDSESYGYTF.

This rearrangement joins TRBV24-1 to TRBJ2-1; 7 nucleotides match TRBD2. J lost 6 bases, V lost 6 bases, and 10 bases had no gene match. Germline-derived CDR1 and CDR2 are KGHDR and SFDVKD. The CDR3 runs 15 residues. DNA of the CDR3: TGTGCCACCAGTCCGGAGCTAGCGGAGCCCAATGAGCAGTTCTTC. Translated: CATSPELAEPNEQFF.

The V gene is TRBV27, the J gene TRBJ2-1; no reliable D call. V gave up 5 bases and J gave up 10 bases, with 18 bases separating them. CDR3 length: 14 residues. The germline V gene has CDR1 MNHEY and CDR2 SMNVEV (reference sequence). The CDR3 coding sequence is TGTGCCAGCAGTCCCTCCGGCGCAAGGCGAGAGCAGTTCTTC. Amino acid sequence: CASSPSGARREQFF.

V usage is TRBV5-1 and J usage is TRBJ2-7; 9 nucleotides match TRBD2. CDR1 is SGHRS and CDR2 is YFSETQ in the germline V gene. The CDR3 has 15 residues. V was pared by 4 bases and J by 0 bases, with 5 bases of the junction left unmatched. In nucleotides, the CDR3 is TGCGCCAGCAGCCTGGGACTAGCTGCCTCCTACGAGCAGTACTTC. Encoded protein: CASSLGLAASYEQYF.

This clone was recorded only once. This specimen includes other DNA sequences encoding the same CDR3. The chain has TRBV7-2 and TRBJ2-7; D unresolved. Per germline, CDR1 SGHTA and CDR2 FQGNSA. This CDR3 spans 11 amino acids. V shed 5 bases and J shed 3 bases, with 5 bases lying between them. CDR3 sequence (DNA): TGTGCCAGCAGCCCAGGCTACGAGCAGTACTTC. This codes for CASSPGYEQYF.

This clone occurred once. The chain links TRBV6-5 to TRBJ2-1; unclear D gene. Trimming shortened V by 7 bases and J by 4 bases, and 11 bases separated the two germline ends. Germline V gene lookup returns CDR1 MNHEY and CDR2 SVGAGI. This CDR3 is 13 amino acids long. Here the CDR3 DNA reads TGTGCCAGCAAGGCTCCCACATACAATGAGCAGTTCTTC. Its protein product is CASKAPTYNEQFF.

The chain recombines TRBV7-2 with TRBJ2-1, with 7 bases fitting TRBD1. Trimming removed 8 bases from V and 6 bases from J; junction bases left unmatched: 7. Germline CDR1 is SGHTA and CDR2 is FQGNSA. This CDR3 comprises 13 residues. CDR3 loop: CASGRDRVNEQFF. The CDR3 DNA reads TGTGCCAGCGGCCGGGACAGAGTCAATGAGCAGTTCTTC. The whole variable domain, remainder taken from reference TRBV7-2 and TRBJ2-1, is GAGVSQSPSNKVTEKGKDVELRCDPISGHTALYWYRQSLGQGLEFLIYFQGNSAPDKSGLPSDRFSAERTGGSVSTLTIQRTQQEDSAVYLCASGRDRVNEQFFGPGTRLTVL.

The V gene is TRBV6-6, the J gene TRBJ2-5, with no clear D. Between the trimmed V and J ends, which lost 0 bases and 1 base, there was a span of 3 bases. Germline V gene sequence: CDR1 MNHNY, CDR2 SVGAGI (reference sequence). The CDR3 spans 13 residues. CDR3 coding DNA: TGTGCCAGCAGTTACTCGGCCCAAGAGACCCAGTACTTC. This codes for CASSYSAQETQYF.

To note about this clone: The sample contains more than one DNA sequence encoding this CDR3. This chain uses TRBV7-2 with TRBJ1-3; D gene uncertain. Germline V gene sequence: CDR1 SGHTA, CDR2 FQGNSA. Trimming removed 1 base from V and 1 base from J, with 2 bases in between. CDR3 length: 13 residues. The CDR3 nucleotides are TGTGCCAGCAGCTTAGGGTCTGGAAACACCATATATTTT. This encodes CASSLGSGNTIYF. The full variable domain, completed using reference TRBV7-2 and TRBJ1-3, is GAGVSQSPSNKVTEKGKDVELRCDPISGHTALYWYRQSLGQGLEFLIYFQGNSAPDKSGLPSDRFSAERTGGSVSTLTIQRTQQEDSAVYLCASSLGSGNTIYFGEGSWLTVV.

The chain recombines TRBV5-1 with TRBJ1-4; D is perhaps TRBD1 (6 bases). V dropped 0 bases and J dropped 8 bases, with 14 bases sitting between them. The CDR3 runs 15 residues. Germline loops: CDR1 SGHRS, CDR2 YFSETQ. Here the CDR3 reads CASSLVQGSREKLFF. Written as DNA, the CDR3 is TGCGCCAGCAGCTTGGTACAGGGTAGTCGGGAAAAACTGTTTTTT.

CDR3 in amino acids: CASSQMNTEAFF. The CDR3 DNA reads as TGTGCCAGCAGCCAAATGAACACTGAAGCTTTCTTT. This chain connects TRBV6-5 to TRBJ1-1; D ambiguous. V was shortened by 6 bases and J by 0 bases, with 5 bases between the two germline ends. The CDR3 length is 12 residues. From germline, CDR1 is MNHEY and CDR2 SVGAGI.